The 8 T cell receptor beta chains below were found in one sample sequenced in a study of beta chain features in type 1 diabetes. Reverse transcription of all isolated RNA meant that expressed TCRB transcripts were sequenced. The table came from immunoSEQ multiplex PCR; TCRdb's copy has only in-frame clones and leaves some out. The sample contains about 900,000 clones, 15% to 20% of which appear only once. The sequencing input was naive CD4+ T cells from blood. The origin of the receptors is a woman younger than 35 in good health.

This clone was observed a handful of times. This chain joins TRBV28 and TRBJ2-5; 8 bases agree with TRBD1. The germline V gene encodes CDR1 MDHEN and CDR2 SYDVKM. This CDR3 has 15 amino acids. J was trimmed by 2 bases and V by 8 bases; bases with no gene match: 10. Here the CDR3 DNA reads TGTGCCAGCGGCCGGGACAGGATAATTCAAGAGACCCAGTACTTC. Translated: CASGRDRIIQETQYF.

This clone was seen a handful of times. The rearrangement joins TRBV29-1 to TRBJ2-3; 8 nucleotides match TRBD2. The V gene end was trimmed by 8 bases and the J gene end by 1 base; junction bases not matched to a gene: 11. The germline CDR1 and CDR2 sequences are SQVTM and ANQGSEA. CDR3 length: 15 residues. The CDR3 sequence: CSSAPATSGTDTQYF. In DNA, the CDR3 is TGCAGCTCGGCCCCTGCGACTAGCGGCACAGATACGCAGTATTTT.

This chain connects TRBV21-1 to TRBJ2-3. TRBV21-1 is deemed a pseudogene. The CDR3 totals 15 residues. CDR3 sequence: CASSNNVSSTDTQYF. The CDR3 DNA reads as TGTGCCAGCAGCAATAATGTGTCAAGCACAGATACGCAGTATTTT.

V is TRBV14 and J is TRBJ2-2; 7 bases line up with TRBD2. V lost 6 bases, J lost 3 bases, and 10 bases stayed unmatched. In germline, CDR1 is SGHDN, CDR2 FVKESK. This CDR3 is 16 amino acids long. The CDR3 sequence is CASSPLAEGYTGELFF. CDR3 nucleotides: TGTGCCAGCAGTCCTCTAGCGGAAGGATACACCGGGGAGCTGTTTTTT. Filled out from reference TRBV14 and TRBJ2-2, the complete variable domain reads EAGVTQFPSHSVIEKGQTVTLRCDPISGHDNLYWYRRVMGKEIKFLLHFVKESKQDESGMPNNRFLAERTGGTYSTLKVQPAELEDSGVYFCASSPLAEGYTGELFFGEGSRLTVL.

This clone was counted only a few times. The J gene is TRBJ2-7, the V gene TRBV9; 9 nucleotides align to TRBD2. Germline V CDR1 and CDR2: SGDLS, YYNGEE. V shed 0 bases, J shed 6 bases, and the junction held 7 bases outside the gene matches. CDR3 length: 15 residues. CDR3 loop: CASSVEVAGVAEQYF. DNA of the CDR3: TGTGCCAGCAGCGTAGAAGTAGCGGGAGTCGCCGAGCAGTACTTC.

In this sample, this clone turned up a few times. The chain couples TRBV4-2 to TRBJ2-1, with TRBD2 identical over 13 bases. This CDR3 contains 16 residues. The junction had 1 base not matched to a gene; V was cut back by 0 bases and J by 5 bases. Germline CDR1 LGHNA, CDR2 YNFKEQ. The CDR3 nucleotides read TGTGCCAGCAGCCAAGATGGGACTAGCGGGAACAATGAGCAGTTCTTC. This codes for CASSQDGTSGNNEQFF.

The chain has TRBV18 and TRBJ2-1; possible D gene TRBD2, 6 bases. Trimming removed 0 bases at V and 6 bases at J, with 9 bases between. The CDR3 spans 14 residues. In germline, CDR1 is KGHSH, CDR2 LQKENI. CDR3 sequence reads: CASSPPATSNEQFF. The CDR3, as DNA: TGTGCCAGCTCACCACCGGCGACTAGCAATGAGCAGTTCTTC.

The gene calls are TRBV4-3 and TRBJ2-2; 12 positions agree with TRBD2. CDR3 length: 17 residues. Germline lookup yields CDR1 LGHNA and CDR2 YSLEER. With V trimmed by 4 bases and J by 5 bases, 8 bases remained unmatched. The CDR3 coding sequence is TGCGCCAGCAGCCTGGGCGGACTAGCGGGATGGACCGGGGAGCTGTTTTTT. This translates into CASSLGGLAGWTGELFF.